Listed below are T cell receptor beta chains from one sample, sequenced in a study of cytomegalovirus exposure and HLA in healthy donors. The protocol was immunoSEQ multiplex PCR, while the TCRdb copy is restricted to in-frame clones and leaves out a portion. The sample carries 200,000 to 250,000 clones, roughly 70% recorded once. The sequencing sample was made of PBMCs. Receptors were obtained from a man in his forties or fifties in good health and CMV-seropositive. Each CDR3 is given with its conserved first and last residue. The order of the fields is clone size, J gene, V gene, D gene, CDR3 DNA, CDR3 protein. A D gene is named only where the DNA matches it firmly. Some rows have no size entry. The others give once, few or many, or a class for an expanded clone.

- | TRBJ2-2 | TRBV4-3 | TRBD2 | TGCGCCAGCAGCCAAGAGGCGGGGGGGCTGAACACCGGGGAGCTGTTTTTT | CASSQEAGGLNTGELFF
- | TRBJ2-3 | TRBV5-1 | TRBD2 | TGCGCCGGCAGCACCTCACTAGCGGGGGAGCGGGATACGCAGTATTTT | CAGSTSLAGERDTQYF
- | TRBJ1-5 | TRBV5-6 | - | TGTGCCAGCAGCTTTCAGAGGAATCAGCCCCAGCATTTT | CASSFQRNQPQHF
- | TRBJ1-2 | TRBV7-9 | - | TGTTCCAGCAGCTTAGCTCTTCCAGGTCGCCTCCCTTTTAACTATGGCTACACCTTC | CSSSLALPGRLPFNYGYTF
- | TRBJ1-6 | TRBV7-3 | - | TGTGCCAGCAGCTTAAACCCCAGCGGGAATTCACCCCTCCACTTT | CASSLNPSGNSPLHF
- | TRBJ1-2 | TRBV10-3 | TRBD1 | TGTGCCAGCAATACACGGGACAGAGTATATGGCTACACCTTC | CASNTRDRVYGYTF
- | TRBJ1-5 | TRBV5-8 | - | TGTGCCAGCAGTTATAATCAGCCCCAGCATTTT | CASSYNQPQHF
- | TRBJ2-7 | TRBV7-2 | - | TGTGCCAGCAGCCCTACCCCGGGAGATAAGTCCTTC | CASSPTPGDKSF
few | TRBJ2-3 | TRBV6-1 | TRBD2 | TGTGCCAGCAGGGGGACTAGCGGGGCCTCAGATACGCAGTATTTT | CASRGTSGASDTQYF
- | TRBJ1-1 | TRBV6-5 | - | TGTGCCAGCACCTACCTCGGGAACACTGAAGCTTTCTTT | CASTYLGNTEAFF
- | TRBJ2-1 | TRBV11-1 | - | TGTGCCAGCACTTCAATGGAAGGGGAATCCTACAATGAGCAGTTCTTC | CASTSMEGESYNEQFF
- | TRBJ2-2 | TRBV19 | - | TGTGCCAGTAGCCCACGAGGTACCGGGGAGCTGTTTTTT | CASSPRGTGELFF
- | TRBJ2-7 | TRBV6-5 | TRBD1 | TGTGCCAGCAGTTCGGGACAGCCCCTAGAGCAGTACTTC | CASSSGQPLEQYF
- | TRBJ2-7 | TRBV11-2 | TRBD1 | TGTGCCAGCAGCTTAGTGACAGGGTACCACGAGCAGTACTTC | CASSLVTGYHEQYF
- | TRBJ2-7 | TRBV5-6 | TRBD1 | TGTGCCAGCAGCCCCAGCAGGGGGATCTACGAGCAGTACTTC | CASSPSRGIYEQYF
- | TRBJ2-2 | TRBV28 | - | TGTGCCAGCAGGGGCGGGGCCACCGGGGAGCTGTTTTTT | CASRGGATGELFF
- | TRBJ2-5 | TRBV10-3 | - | TGTGCCATCAGTGACAGGGCAGGAGAGACCCAGTACTTC | CAISDRAGETQYF
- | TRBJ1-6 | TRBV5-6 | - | TGTGCCAGCAGCCAGGCGGGACGTTCACCCCTCCACTTT | CASSQAGRSPLHF
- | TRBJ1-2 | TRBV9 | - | TGTGCCAGCAGCGAGAGGGAAAGGGAGTCCTATGGCTACACCTTC | CASSERERESYGYTF
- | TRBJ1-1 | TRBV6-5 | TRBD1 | TGTGCCAGCAGAACCTCAGGGGGCACTGAAGCTTTCTTT | CASRTSGGTEAFF
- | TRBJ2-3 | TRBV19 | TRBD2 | TGTGCCAGTAGTATAGGCGGGGGGGATACGCAGTATTTT | CASSIGGGDTQYF
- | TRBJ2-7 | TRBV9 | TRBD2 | TGTGCCAGCAGCGGCGGACTAGCGGGGGGCTTATTATACGAGCAGTACTTC | CASSGGLAGGLLYEQYF
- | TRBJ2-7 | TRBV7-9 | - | TGTGCCAGCAGCCCAGAGGCCAGTCATCACCCCGTCTCCTACGAGCAGTACTTC | CASSPEASHHPVSYEQYF
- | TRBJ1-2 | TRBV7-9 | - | TGTGCCAGCAGCGCCGCATCGGCTAACTATGGCTACACCTTC | CASSAASANYGYTF
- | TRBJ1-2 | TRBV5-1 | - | TGCGCCAGCAGCTTGACAGCGGACTATGGCTACACCTTC | CASSLTADYGYTF
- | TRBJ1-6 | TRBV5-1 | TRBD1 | TGCGCCAGCAGCTTGGACAGGGGGCGAGATAATTCACCCCTCCACTTT | CASSLDRGRDNSPLHF
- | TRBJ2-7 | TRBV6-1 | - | TGTGCCAGCAGCTACGAGCAGTACTTC | CASSYEQYF
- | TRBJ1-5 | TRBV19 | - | TGTGCCAGTAGTATTATTCTGAGCAATCAGCCCCAGCATTTT | CASSIILSNQPQHF
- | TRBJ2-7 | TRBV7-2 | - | TGTGCCAGCAGCTTGGGGCAGGGGCCCTCTAGGGGAGAGCAGTACTTC | CASSLGQGPSRGEQYF
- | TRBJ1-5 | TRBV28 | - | TGTGCCAGCAGCCCCCCGGGAGGGAACAATCAGCCCCAGCATTTT | CASSPPGGNNQPQHF
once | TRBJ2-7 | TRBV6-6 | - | TGTGCCAGCAGAACAGGGTTTTTACAGGACGAGCAGTACTTC | CASRTGFLQDEQYF
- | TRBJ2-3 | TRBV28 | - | TGTGCCAGCAGTCTCTACGATGGGACTACAGATACGCAGTATTTT | CASSLYDGTTDTQYF
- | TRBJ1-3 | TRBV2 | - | TGTGCCAGCAGTGATCGGGGGGCCGCGGCTGGAAACACCATATATTTT | CASSDRGAAAGNTIYF
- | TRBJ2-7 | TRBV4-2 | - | TGTGCCAGCAGCCAAGATAACCGGGACTCCGGGCGGGAGCAGTACTTC | CASSQDNRDSGREQYF
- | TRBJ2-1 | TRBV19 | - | TGTGCCAGTAGTATAGGCTCACAGGGTCAGGAGCAGTTCTTC | CASSIGSQGQEQFF
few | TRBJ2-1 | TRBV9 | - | TGTGCCAGCAGCGCCGGGGAAGGGGGGGGCGTTAATGAGCAGTTCTTC | CASSAGEGGGVNEQFF
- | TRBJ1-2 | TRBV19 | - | TGTGCCAGTAGTACAGGGGACTATGGCTACACCTTC | CASSTGDYGYTF
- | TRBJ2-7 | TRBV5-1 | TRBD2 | TGCGCCAGCAGCTTTTCGGTGCGGGGGAGAATCGAGCAGTACTTC | CASSFSVRGRIEQYF
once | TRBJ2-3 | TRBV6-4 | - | TGTGCCAGCAGTAAAGGAGAACAGGCAGGAAAGTATTTT | CASSKGEQAGKYF
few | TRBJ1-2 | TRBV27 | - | TGTGCCAGCAGTTTATATGCCCGACGGGTCTATGGCTACACCTTC | CASSLYARRVYGYTF
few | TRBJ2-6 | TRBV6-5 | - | TGTGCCAGCAGCCGAACTAGGTCTGGGGCCAACGTCCTGACTTTC | CASSRTRSGANVLTF
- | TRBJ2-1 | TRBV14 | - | TGTGCCAGCAGCCTAATGGGACCGGGGGTCGTATCTAACGAGCAGTTCTTC | CASSLMGPGVVSNEQFF
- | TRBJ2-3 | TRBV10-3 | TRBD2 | TGTGCCATCAGGACGTGGGAGGGAGATACGCAGTATTTT | CAIRTWEGDTQYF
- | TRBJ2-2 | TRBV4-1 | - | TGCGCCAGTAAACTCAGGGGCGCGAACACCGGGGAGCTGTTTTTT | CASKLRGANTGELFF
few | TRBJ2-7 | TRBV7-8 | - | TGTGCCAGCAGCTTAGGGTCCTCCGGCGAGCAGTACTTC | CASSLGSSGEQYF
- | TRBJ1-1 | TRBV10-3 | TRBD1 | TGTGCCATCACTCCGGGACAGGGCACTGAAGCTTTCTTT | CAITPGQGTEAFF
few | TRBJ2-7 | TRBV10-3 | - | TGTGCCATCAGTGATGATGCGGACTACGAGCAGTACTTC | CAISDDADYEQYF
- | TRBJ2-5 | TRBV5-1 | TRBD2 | TGCGCCAGCAGCGGAGCGGGGGACCCGAAAGAGACCCAGTACTTC | CASSGAGDPKETQYF
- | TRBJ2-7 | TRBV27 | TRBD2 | TGTGCCAGCAGCGACCGACTAGCGGGGGTCCACGAGCAGTACTTC | CASSDRLAGVHEQYF
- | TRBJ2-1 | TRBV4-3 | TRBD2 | TGCGCCAGCAGCCAAGATCGGGGACTAGCGGGCAATGAGCAGTTCTTC | CASSQDRGLAGNEQFF
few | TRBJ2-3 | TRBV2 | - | TGTGCCAGCAGTGTACGGCGGGCGGCGAGCACAGATACGCAGTATTTT | CASSVRRAASTDTQYF
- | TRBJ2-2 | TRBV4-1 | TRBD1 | TGCGCCAGCAGCCGGGACAGTCCAGCACCAATGAACACCGGGGAGCTGTTTTTT | CASSRDSPAPMNTGELFF
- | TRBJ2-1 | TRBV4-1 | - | TGCGCCAGCAGCCAAGGGGGGGTCAATGAGCAGTTCTTC | CASSQGGVNEQFF
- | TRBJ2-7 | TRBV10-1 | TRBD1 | TGCGCCAGCGCCACCGGGACAGGGGTGTTCGAGCAGTACTTC | CASATGTGVFEQYF
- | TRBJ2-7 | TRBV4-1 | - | TGCGCCAGCAGCCAAGAAGAACTAGGCGGAACGATCTCCTACGAGCAGTACTTC | CASSQEELGGTISYEQYF